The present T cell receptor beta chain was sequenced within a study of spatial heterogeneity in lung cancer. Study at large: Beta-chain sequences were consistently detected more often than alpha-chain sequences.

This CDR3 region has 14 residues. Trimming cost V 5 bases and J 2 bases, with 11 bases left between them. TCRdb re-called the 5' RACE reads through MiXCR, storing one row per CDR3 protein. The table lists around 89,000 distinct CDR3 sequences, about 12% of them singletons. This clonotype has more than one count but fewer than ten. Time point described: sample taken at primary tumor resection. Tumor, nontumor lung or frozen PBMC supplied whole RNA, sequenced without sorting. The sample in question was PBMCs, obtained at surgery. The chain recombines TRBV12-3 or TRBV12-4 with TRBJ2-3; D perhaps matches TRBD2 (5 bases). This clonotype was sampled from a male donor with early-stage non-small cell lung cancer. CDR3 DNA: TGTGCCAGCAGTCACCGACTACTCACAGATACGCAGTATTTT. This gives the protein CASSHRLLTDTQYF.